This T cell receptor beta chain was observed in a study of blood T cells in healthy people across ages. Germline loops: CDR1 MNHEY, CDR2 SVGEGT. The length of the CDR3 is 16 residues. V was clipped by 5 bases and J by 2 bases, with 16 bases between them. The authors ran a second PCR of roughly 6 to 12 cycles using a sample-barcoded 5' primer and a J-beta primer mix. TCRdb analysed the 5' RACE reads with MiXCR anew, one entry per CDR3 protein. This sample carries fewer than 700,000 distinct CDR3 sequences, around 41% of them seen once, and the ten largest clones take approximately 29%. The sequenced sample was blood. The V call is TRBV6-2 or TRBV6-3, the J call TRBJ2-1; no clear D gene. This receptor was identified in a man older than 75 in good health. For the CDR3, the DNA is TGTGCCAGCAGTAAGGAAGGGCGAGCCACCTACAATGAGCAGTTCTTC. Encoded protein: CASSKEGRATYNEQFF.